The clone carrying this TCR beta chain was seen a handful of times. Its antigen is not known. Sample-barcoded 5' priming and a J-beta primer mix drove a second PCR of about 6 to 12 cycles. One entry per CDR3 protein, called by TCRdb with MiXCR from the 5' RACE reads. This repertoire shows roughly 800,000 distinct CDR3 sequences, about 25% found once; its top ten account for roughly 3.5%. This record belongs to a study of blood T cells in healthy people across ages. Points from the study as a whole: CMV status of donors was not determined, possibly confounding expanded clonotype changes. When one million T cells were used, diversity estimates were thought to be underestimates.

The length of the CDR3 is 16 residues. Germline trimming cut 0 bases from V and 5 bases from J; bases unmatched to any gene: 6. Germline CDR1 and CDR2: DFQATT and SNEGSKA (reference sequence). The same sample was also studied in work on T cells of mothers and their children. That work adds: Second-PCR primer M1S introduced sample barcodes and 2-4 random nucleotides.

The J gene is TRBJ2-2, the V gene TRBV20-1, with 10 bases lining up with TRBD1. This sequence was found in a boy aged 10-17 years in good health. What was sequenced was blood. CDR3 protein: CSARDQWTGGTGELFF. CDR3 bases: TGCAGTGCTAGAGACCAGTGGACAGGGGGTACCGGGGAGCTGTTTTTT.